Here is one T cell receptor beta chain with its context. CDR3 size: 12 residues. CDR1 SNHLY and CDR2 FYNNEI come from the germline V gene. The germline V and J ends were trimmed by 7 bases and 3 bases, with 10 bases remaining between them. Sample-barcoded 5' priming and a J-beta primer mix drove a second PCR of 7 to 11 cycles. TCRdb processed the 5' RACE reads anew with MiXCR; each CDR3 protein has one entry. The sample includes roughly 700,000 distinct CDR3 sequences, roughly 49% of them seen just once. Collection of 9.5 to 10 milliliters of peripheral blood was performed for each donor. These data belong to a study of blood T cells in healthy people across ages.

The rearrangement joins TRBV2 to TRBJ2-7; no clear D. The receptor was derived from a woman aged 60 to 75 in good health. Source material: blood. CDR3 in amino acids: CASKRQNYEQYF. The CDR3 nucleotides are TGTGCCAGCAAACGGCAGAACTACGAGCAGTACTTC.